There are many counts of the clone carrying this T cell receptor (beta chain). The antigen remains unidentified. The sample originates from a study of T cells in Graves' hyperthyroidism and ophthalmopathy. Study background: Peripheral blood specimens were obtained at initial diagnosis, prior to any treatment.

Study-level points and caveats: Among clonotypes expanded in thyroid above 0.001, most were also found in blood.

TCR beta CDR3 regions were amplified from RNA. Primed by the HTBI set, a first-round RT-PCR was run on the TCR CDR3. TCRdb itself ran the multiplex PCR reads through MiXCR, one entry per CDR3 protein. The sample lists around 520,000 distinct CDR3 sequences, 12% to 15% occurring once. The study based diagnoses on clinical symptoms, serum thyroxine and TRAb, thyroid ultrasound and orbital computed tomography. The PBMCs were taken from 10 ml of fresh peripheral blood. This CDR3 region has 13 residues. The V and J ends lost 7 bases and 6 bases respectively, with 16 bases between them. Germline CDR1 reads SQVTM; CDR2 reads ANQGSEA.

This TCR was sampled from a woman between 40 and 50 years old with Graves' hyperthyroidism. V and J are TRBV29-1 and TRBJ2-1; D possibly corresponds to TRBD1 (5 bases). The sequenced material came from blood. The CDR3, as DNA: TGCAGCGCCTGGGCAGGGATAGTCAATGAGCAGTTCTTC. Translating gives CSAWAGIVNEQFF.